This T cell receptor beta chain was captured by sequencing in a study of Ad26.COV2.S vaccination and SARS-CoV-2 variants. At the level of the study: This donor came from the COV1001 trial of Ad26.COV2.S.

Stated treatment: 15 to 20 received Ad26.COV2.S at low or high dose, single or two shots; 5 received placebo; per-sample allocation not given. Specimen acquisition occurred on day 63 following the initial vaccine or placebo injection. Repertoires were generated with immunoSEQ multiplex PCR, while TCRdb's copy carries only in-frame clones and drops some. The data show approximately 450,000 clones, with approximately 90% seen just once and more than 9% held by the top ten. This CDR3 spans 15 amino acids. After removal of 5 bases from V and 4 bases from J, the junction contained 7 bases not matched to a gene. The germline V gene encodes CDR1 LGHNA and CDR2 YNFKEQ.

The sample consisted of peripheral blood, taken in a trial of Ad26.COV2.S vaccine versus placebo. The clonotype comes from a person aged 18-60 years who received the Ad26.COV2.S COVID-19 vaccine or a placebo. The gene calls are TRBV4-2 and TRBJ2-3; the match to TRBD2 covers 9 bases. The CDR3 here is CASSDSGRSADTQYF. CDR3 nucleotide sequence: TGTGCCAGCAGCGACAGCGGGAGGAGCGCAGATACGCAGTATTTT.